These 29 T cell receptor beta chains were sequenced from one sample in a study of shared clonotypes between healthy human individuals. The assay was immunoSEQ multiplex PCR, and TCRdb's table has in-frame clones only and misses some. The table shows about 680,000 clones, with about 90% occurring only once. Terminally differentiated effector memory CD45RA+ cells were left out of the naive CD8 fraction, which was CD45RO-negative and positively selected for CCR7. Sequenced material: naive CD8+ T cells sorted from blood. The receptors here all came from a man aged 30-40 years in good health.

The chain uses TRBV28 and TRBJ1-2; tentatively, D is TRBD1 (6 bases). Trimming stripped 7 bases from V and 8 bases from J, with 23 bases between. The CDR3 has 15 amino acids. CDR1 is MDHEN, CDR2 SYDVKM, per germline. Here the CDR3 reads CASIINREGTRGYTF. Written as DNA, the CDR3 is TGTGCCAGCATCATTAACAGGGAGGGAACTCGGGGCTACACCTTC.

The chain couples TRBV7-8 to TRBJ2-7, with D perhaps matching TRBD1 (6 bases). Germline loops: CDR1 SGHVS, CDR2 FQNEAQ. Trimming stripped 5 bases from V and 4 bases from J, with 15 bases between. This CDR3 region has 14 residues. The CDR3 DNA reads as TGTGCCAGCAGCCGAGGCTCAACAGGGTACGAGCAGTACTTC. This sequence encodes CASSRGSTGYEQYF.

V and J are TRBV7-6 and TRBJ2-3; TRBD2 aligns across 10 bases. Germline V CDR1 and CDR2: SGHVS, FNYEAQ. The CDR3 loop spans 15 amino acids. V gave up 6 bases and J gave up 0 bases; unmatched junction bases: 3. The CDR3 here is CASSLTSGSTDTQYF. The DNA of the CDR3 is TGTGCCAGCAGTTTGACTAGCGGGAGCACAGATACGCAGTATTTT.

The chain employs TRBV10-3 and TRBJ2-2; no reliable D call. Trimming removed 8 bases at V and 7 bases at J, with 14 bases between. The CDR3 spans 13 residues. Germline loops: CDR1 ENHRY, CDR2 SYGVKD. The CDR3 sequence is CAIFSGRVGELFF. CDR3 coding DNA: TGTGCCATCTTCTCGGGTAGGGTCGGGGAGCTGTTTTTT.

Details on this clone: The sample contains more than one DNA sequence encoding this CDR3. This chain links TRBV2 with TRBJ2-5; no firm D call. V gave up 3 bases and J gave up 2 bases, with 7 bases separating them. The CDR3 covers 13 residues. CDR1 is SNHLY and CDR2 is FYNNEI in the germline V gene. CDR3 nucleotide sequence: TGTGCCAGCAGTGAGGAGCGTCAAGAGACCCAGTACTTC. Translation: CASSEERQETQYF.

This clone was counted once. The genes are TRBV7-8 and TRBJ2-5; 10 bases fit TRBD2. CDR1 is SGHVS, CDR2 FQNEAQ, per germline. The trim removed 1 base at V and 3 bases at J, leaving 5 bases unmatched. CDR3 size: 16 residues. Here the CDR3 reads CASSLEGLAGEETQYF. In DNA, the CDR3 is TGTGCCAGCAGCTTAGAAGGGCTAGCGGGAGAAGAGACCCAGTACTTC.

The CDR3 DNA follows: TGTGCCTGGAGTCTAGGGTGGTCCTACAATGAGCAGTTCTTC. Its protein product is CAWSLGWSYNEQFF. The rearrangement links TRBV30 to TRBJ2-1; D gene ambiguous. This CDR3 is built from 14 residues. The germline V gene has CDR1 GTSNPN and CDR2 SVGIG (reference sequence). The ends were cut back, 2 bases at V and 1 base at J, with 9 bases in the middle. Full variable domain (remainder filled in from reference TRBV30 and TRBJ2-1): SQTIHQWPATLVQPVGSPLSLECTVEGTSNPNLYWYRQAAGRGLQLLFYSVGIGQISSEVPQNLSASRPQDRQFILSSKKLLLSDSGFYLCAWSLGWSYNEQFFGPGTRLTVL.

Comments on this clone: This sample also contains other DNA sequences that code for the same CDR3. V usage is TRBV6-6 and J usage is TRBJ2-1; D gene unclear. CDR1 and CDR2 (germline): MNHNY, SVGAGI (reference sequence). The CDR3 contains 12 residues. Trimming left V 0 bases short and J 10 bases short, with 7 bases between. The chain's CDR3 is CASSYSLGEQFF. The CDR3 DNA sequence: TGTGCCAGCAGTTACTCCCTAGGAGAGCAGTTCTTC.

This clone came up a few times. This chain connects TRBV10-1 to TRBJ2-1; 7 nucleotides align to TRBD2. V lost 3 bases and J lost 0; bases outside the gene matches: 2. Germline V gene sequence: CDR1 WNHNN, CDR2 SYGVQD (reference sequence). This CDR3 has 15 amino acids. CDR3 region: CASSDGGSSYNEQFF. CDR3 DNA sequence: TGCGCCAGCAGTGACGGCGGGAGCTCCTACAATGAGCAGTTCTTC.

CDR3 DNA: TGCGCCAGCAGCCAAGAAGACTTGGGGAATCAGCCCCAGCATTTT. It specifies CASSQEDLGNQPQHF. V gene TRBV4-1 combines with J gene TRBJ1-5; D gene ambiguous. Germline V gene lookup returns CDR1 MGHRA and CDR2 YSYEKL. Trimming removed 0 bases at V and 4 bases at J, with 10 bases between. This CDR3 has 15 residues.

V gene TRBV2 combines with J gene TRBJ2-7, with TRBD2 matching 9 bases. Trimming removed 6 bases from V and 0 bases from J; junction bases left unmatched: 9. The germline V gene encodes CDR1 SNHLY and CDR2 FYNNEI. The length of the CDR3 is 16 residues. CDR3 sequence: CASRSLAGGSSYEQYF. DNA of the CDR3: TGTGCCAGCAGGTCACTAGCGGGTGGAAGCTCCTACGAGCAGTACTTC.

The CDR3 region is CASSTLVGGEQFF. CDR3 in DNA: TGTGCCAGCAGCACACTCGTCGGCGGTGAGCAGTTCTTC. The V gene is TRBV7-7, the J gene TRBJ2-1, with no clear D. Germline V gene data show CDR1 as SSHAT and CDR2 as FNYEAQ (reference sequence). The CDR3 covers 13 residues. V shed 5 bases and J shed 9 bases, with 14 bases lying between them. The variable domain in full, with the rest retrieved from reference TRBV7-7 and TRBJ2-1, is GAGVSQSPRYKVTKRGQDVTLRCDPISSHATLYWYQQALGQGPEFLTYFNYEAQPDKSGLPSDRFSAERPEGSISTLTIQRTEQRDSAMYRCASSTLVGGEQFFGPGTRLTVL.

The chain joins TRBV27 to TRBJ2-6; no clear D. The CDR3 is 17 residues long. V dropped 5 bases and J dropped 0 bases, with 14 bases sitting between them. Germline V lookup: CDR1 MNHEY, CDR2 SMNVEV (reference sequence). CDR3 protein: CASSPGSYGSGANVLTF. The CDR3 nucleotides read TGTGCCAGCAGTCCGGGCTCCTACGGCTCTGGGGCCAACGTCCTGACTTTC.

This sequence joins TRBV10-2 and TRBJ2-7; no clear D gene. Germline CDR1 and CDR2: WSHSY and SAAADI. The V gene lost 0 bases and the J gene lost 1 base, with 4 bases spanning the gap. This CDR3 is 13 amino acids long. The CDR3 sequence is CASSESNSYEQYF. In nucleotides, the CDR3 is TGCGCCAGCAGTGAGTCAAATTCCTACGAGCAGTACTTC.

There are a few counts of this clone. This sequence joins TRBV5-3 and TRBJ2-3; 12 bases match TRBD2. TRBV5-3 is noted as an ORF with a role that remains uncertain. The CDR3 extends over 16 amino acids. J lost 0 bases, V lost 4 bases, and 3 bases had no gene match. The CDR3 DNA follows: TGTGCCAGAAGCCCGGGGACTAGCGGGAGCACAGATACGCAGTATTTT. Its protein is CARSPGTSGSTDTQYF.

V is TRBV6-1 and J is TRBJ2-3; TRBD1 agrees at 7 bases. The CDR3 runs to 17 residues. The germline V gene has CDR1 MNHNS and CDR2 SASEGT. J lost 2 bases, V lost 0 bases, and 8 bases had no gene match. DNA of the CDR3: TGTGCCAGCAGTGAAGCTTGGAAGACAGGGATCACAGATACGCAGTATTTT. Amino acids: CASSEAWKTGITDTQYF.

The chain links TRBV7-2 to TRBJ1-1; 7 nucleotides line up with TRBD1. Germline trimming cut 6 bases from V and 4 bases from J; bases unmatched to any gene: 11. The CDR3 spans 15 residues. Germline CDR1 SGHTA, CDR2 FQGNSA. As DNA, the CDR3 is TGTGCCAGCAGTCGAACCCCAGGGGGAAGCACTGAAGCTTTCTTT. This gives the protein CASSRTPGGSTEAFF.

This sequence joins TRBV13 and TRBJ2-3, with D unclear. Trimming stripped 5 bases from V and 3 bases from J, with 0 bases between. The CDR3 covers 10 residues. Germline CDR1 PRHDT, CDR2 FYEKMQ (reference sequence). The CDR3 nucleotides are TGTGCCAGCAGCACAGATACGCAGTATTTT. It translates to CASSTDTQYF. The full variable domain, with the rest looked up from reference TRBV13 and TRBJ2-3, is AAGVIQSPRHLIKEKRETATLKCYPIPRHDTVYWYQQGPGQDPQFLISFYEKMQSDKGSIPDRFSAQQFSDYHSELNMSSLELGDSALYFCASSTDTQYFGPGTRLTVL.

The genes are TRBV28 and TRBJ1-2; D gene unclear. This CDR3 region has 15 residues. CDR1 is MDHEN and CDR2 is SYDVKM in the germline V gene. Trimming removed 3 bases at V and 5 bases at J, with 16 bases between. CDR3 sequence reads: CASSFNPPGMYGYTF. DNA of the CDR3: TGTGCCAGCAGTTTCAACCCTCCGGGGATGTATGGCTACACCTTC.

J is TRBJ1-5 and V is TRBV15; D uncertain. Between the trimmed V and J ends, which lost 3 bases and 4 bases, there was a span of 13 bases. Germline V gene data show CDR1 as LNHNV and CDR2 as YYDKDF (reference sequence). The CDR3 is 15 residues long. For the CDR3, the DNA is TGTGCCACCAGCAGGGTTAGGACGGGGAATCAGCCCCAGCATTTT. It yields the protein CATSRVRTGNQPQHF.

This clone has just one count. CDR3 sequence: CASSDAVTYEQYF. CDR3 coding DNA: TGTGCCAGCAGTGATGCAGTTACTTACGAGCAGTACTTC. The chain links TRBV2 to TRBJ2-7, with D hard to call. Per germline, CDR1 SNHLY and CDR2 FYNNEI. Trimming pared 3 bases from V and 4 bases from J, leaving 10 bases between. The CDR3 length is 13 residues.

The genes are TRBV27 and TRBJ2-1; the match to TRBD2 covers 11 bases. Germline-derived CDR1 and CDR2 are MNHEY and SMNVEV (reference sequence). CDR3 size: 16 residues. V shed 3 bases and J 8 bases; nucleotides not matched to a gene: 9. The CDR3, as DNA: TGTGCCAGCAGTTTTAGCGGGAGGGCCTTTATCTATGAGCAGTTCTTC. Translated: CASSFSGRAFIYEQFF.

The count of this clone is one. The CDR3 loop is CASSQPDTQYF. CDR3 bases: TGCGCCAGCAGCCAACCAGATACGCAGTATTTT. This chain connects TRBV4-3 to TRBJ2-3, with D uncertain. V was trimmed by 2 bases and J by 4 bases, leaving 1 base between them. Per germline, CDR1 LGHNA and CDR2 YSLEER. The CDR3 consists of 11 residues.

This chain joins TRBV19 and TRBJ1-2; no clear D gene. The CDR3 loop spans 14 amino acids. V was pared by 3 bases and J by 5 bases, with 13 bases between. Germline loops: CDR1 LNHDA, CDR2 SQIVND (reference sequence). The CDR3 DNA is TGTGCCAGTAGTATTGCAATCGGAGGTTATGGCTACACCTTC. Its protein product is CASSIAIGGYGYTF.

The chain couples TRBV28 to TRBJ1-1; D not resolved. V was clipped by 6 bases and J by 1 base, with 18 bases between them. Germline V gene data show CDR1 as MDHEN and CDR2 as SYDVKM. The CDR3 has 16 residues. The CDR3 nucleotides read TGTGCCAGCAGCCCCTCCAGTATCGGATCGAACACTGAAGCTTTCTTT. Protein: CASSPSSIGSNTEAFF.

J is TRBJ1-1 and V is TRBV4-1; a possible D gene is TRBD1 (6 bases). Per germline, CDR1 MGHRA and CDR2 YSYEKL. Trimming shortened V by 5 bases and J by 7 bases, and 20 bases separated the two germline ends. This CDR3 has 15 amino acids. For the CDR3, the DNA is TGCGCCAGCAGCTTACAAAAGACAGGTTTCGGTGAAGCTTTCTTT. Its translation is CASSLQKTGFGEAFF.

With regard to this clone: A much more abundant neighbour one base away suggests this may be a read error. The same CDR3 is also encoded by other DNA sequences in this sample. The genes are TRBV9 and TRBJ2-7, with 11 bases aligning to TRBD1. This CDR3 is 14 amino acids long. J gave up 3 bases and V 3 bases, and 2 bases lay outside the gene matches. Per germline, CDR1 SGDLS and CDR2 YYNGEE. The CDR3: CASSAGTGGYEQYF. As DNA, the CDR3 is TGTGCCAGCAGCGCCGGGACAGGGGGCTACGAGCAGTACTTC.

The gene calls are TRBV11-1 and TRBJ2-1; TRBD1 agrees at 9 bases. J gave up 0 bases and V 5 bases, and 2 bases lay outside the gene matches. From germline, CDR1 is SGHAT and CDR2 FQDESV (reference sequence). CDR3 length: 15 amino acids. CDR3 in amino acids: CASSRGQGSYNEQFF. CDR3 bases: TGTGCCAGCAGCCGGGGACAGGGCTCCTACAATGAGCAGTTCTTC.

The rearrangement joins TRBV27 to TRBJ2-3; the D gene is possibly TRBD1 (6 bases). The length of the CDR3 is 14 residues. The germline gives CDR1 MNHEY, CDR2 SMNVEV (reference sequence). Trimming cost V 4 bases and J 10 bases, with 18 bases left between them. CDR3 in DNA: TGTGCCAGCAGTTCCAGAGCAGGGGTTGGCGCGCAGTATTTT. It specifies CASSSRAGVGAQYF.